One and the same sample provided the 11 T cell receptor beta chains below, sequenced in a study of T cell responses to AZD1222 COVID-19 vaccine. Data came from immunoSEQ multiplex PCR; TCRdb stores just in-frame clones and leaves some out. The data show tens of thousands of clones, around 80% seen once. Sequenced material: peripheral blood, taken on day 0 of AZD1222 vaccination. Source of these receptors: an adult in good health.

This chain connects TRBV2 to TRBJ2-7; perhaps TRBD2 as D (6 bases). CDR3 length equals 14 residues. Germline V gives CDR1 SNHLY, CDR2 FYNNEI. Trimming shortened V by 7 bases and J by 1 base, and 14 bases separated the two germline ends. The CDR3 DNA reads TGTGCCAGCAAGGAGAGGACTACTTCCTACGAGCAGTACTTC. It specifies CASKERTTSYEQYF. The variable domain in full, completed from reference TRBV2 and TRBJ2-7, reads EPEVTQTPSHQVTQMGQEVILRCVPISNHLYFYWYRQILGQKVEFLVSFYNNEISEKSEIFDDQFSVERPDGSNFTLKIRSTKLEDSAMYFCASKERTTSYEQYFGPGTRLTVT.

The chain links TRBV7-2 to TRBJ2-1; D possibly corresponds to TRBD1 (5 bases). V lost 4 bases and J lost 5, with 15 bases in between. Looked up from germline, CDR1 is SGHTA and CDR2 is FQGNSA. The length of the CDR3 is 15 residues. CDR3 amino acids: CASSSRGDRDNEQFF. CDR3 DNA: TGTGCCAGCAGCTCCCGTGGCGACAGAGACAATGAGCAGTTCTTC.

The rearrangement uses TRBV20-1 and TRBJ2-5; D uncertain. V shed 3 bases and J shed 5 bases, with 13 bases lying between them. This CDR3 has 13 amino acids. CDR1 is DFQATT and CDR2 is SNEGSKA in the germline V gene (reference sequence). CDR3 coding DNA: TGCAGTGCTAGTGGGTATCAGTCGGAGACCCAGTACTTC. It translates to CSASGYQSETQYF.

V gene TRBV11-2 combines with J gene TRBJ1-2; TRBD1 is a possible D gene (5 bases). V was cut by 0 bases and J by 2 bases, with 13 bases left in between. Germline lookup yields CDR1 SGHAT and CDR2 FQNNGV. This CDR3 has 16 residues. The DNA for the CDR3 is TGTGCCAGCAGCTTAGAAAGGGGCAGGAAAAACTATGGCTACACCTTC. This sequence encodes CASSLERGRKNYGYTF.

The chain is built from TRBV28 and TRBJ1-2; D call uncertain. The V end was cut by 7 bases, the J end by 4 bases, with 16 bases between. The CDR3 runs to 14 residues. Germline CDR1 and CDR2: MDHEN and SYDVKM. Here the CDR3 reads CASTLPTESYGYTF. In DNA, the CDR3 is TGTGCCAGCACCCTACCGACGGAATCCTATGGCTACACCTTC.

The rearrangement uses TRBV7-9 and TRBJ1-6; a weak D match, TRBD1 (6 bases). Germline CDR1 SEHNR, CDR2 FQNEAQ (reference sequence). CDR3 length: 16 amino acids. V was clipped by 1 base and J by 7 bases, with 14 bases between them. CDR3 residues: CASSLEGQRTNSPLHF. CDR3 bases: TGTGCCAGCAGCTTAGAGGGACAACGAACCAATTCACCCCTCCACTTT.

CDR3 DNA sequence: TGTGCCAGCAGTCCTTACGAGGGGGGATACGAGCAGTACTTC. It specifies CASSPYEGGYEQYF. The rearrangement links TRBV28 to TRBJ2-7; D may match TRBD1 or TRBD2 (6 bases each). Trimming took 5 bases from V and 4 from J, leaving 15 bases between them. The CDR3 runs 14 residues. The germline CDR1 and CDR2 sequences are MDHEN and SYDVKM.

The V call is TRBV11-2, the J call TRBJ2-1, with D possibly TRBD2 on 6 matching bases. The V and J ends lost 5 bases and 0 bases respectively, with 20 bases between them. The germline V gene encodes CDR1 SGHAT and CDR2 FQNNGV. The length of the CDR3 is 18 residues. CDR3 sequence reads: CASSPQPGGSSSYNEQFF. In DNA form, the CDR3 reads TGTGCCAGCAGCCCGCAGCCAGGAGGGTCGAGCTCCTACAATGAGCAGTTCTTC.

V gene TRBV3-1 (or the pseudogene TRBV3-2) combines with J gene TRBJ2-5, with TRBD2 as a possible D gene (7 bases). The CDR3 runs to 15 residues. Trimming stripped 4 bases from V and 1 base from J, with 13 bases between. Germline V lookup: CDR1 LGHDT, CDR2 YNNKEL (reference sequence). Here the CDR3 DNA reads TGTGCCAGCAGCCGGGGGGCGGGGGCCCAAGAGACCCAGTACTTC. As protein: CASSRGAGAQETQYF.

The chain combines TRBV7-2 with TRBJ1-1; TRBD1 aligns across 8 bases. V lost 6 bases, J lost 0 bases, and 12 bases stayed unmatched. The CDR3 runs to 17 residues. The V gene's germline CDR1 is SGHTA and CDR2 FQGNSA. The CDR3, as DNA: TGTGCCAGCAGTTTCTCAGGGGGCCTATTGGTGAACACTGAAGCTTTCTTT. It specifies CASSFSGGLLVNTEAFF.

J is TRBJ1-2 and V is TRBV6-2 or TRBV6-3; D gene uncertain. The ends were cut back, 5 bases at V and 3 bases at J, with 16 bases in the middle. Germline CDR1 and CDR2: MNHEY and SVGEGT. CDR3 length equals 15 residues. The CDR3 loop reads CASSGRRPGDYGYTF. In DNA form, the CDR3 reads TGTGCCAGCAGTGGCCGACGGCCAGGAGACTATGGCTACACCTTC.